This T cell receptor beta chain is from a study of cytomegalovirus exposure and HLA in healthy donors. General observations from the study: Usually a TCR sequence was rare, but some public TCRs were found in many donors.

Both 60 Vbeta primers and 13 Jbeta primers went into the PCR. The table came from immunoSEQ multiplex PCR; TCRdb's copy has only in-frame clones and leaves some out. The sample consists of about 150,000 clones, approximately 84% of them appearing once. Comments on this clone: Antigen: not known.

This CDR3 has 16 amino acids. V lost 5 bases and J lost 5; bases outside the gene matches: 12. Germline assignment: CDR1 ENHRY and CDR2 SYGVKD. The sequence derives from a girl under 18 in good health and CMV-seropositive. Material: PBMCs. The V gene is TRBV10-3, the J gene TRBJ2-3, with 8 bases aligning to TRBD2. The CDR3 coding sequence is TGTGCCATCAGTCAGGGGTCCGGGGGGGCCGGAGATACGCAGTATTTT. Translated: CAISQGSGGAGDTQYF.